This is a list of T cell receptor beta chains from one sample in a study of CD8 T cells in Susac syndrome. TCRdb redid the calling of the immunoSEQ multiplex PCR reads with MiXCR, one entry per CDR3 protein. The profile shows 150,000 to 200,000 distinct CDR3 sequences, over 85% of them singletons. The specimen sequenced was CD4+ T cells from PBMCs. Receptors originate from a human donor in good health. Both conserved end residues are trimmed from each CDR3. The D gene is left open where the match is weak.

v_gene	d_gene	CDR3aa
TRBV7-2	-	ASSFPGRQETQY
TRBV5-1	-	ASSSGRAYEQY
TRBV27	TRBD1	ASSLGETQGADYGYT
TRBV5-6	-	ASSLRGGDEQF
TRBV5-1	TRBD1	ASSLGTGTGGAIYNEQF
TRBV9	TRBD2	ASSVRAGENNEQF
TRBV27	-	ASSLRVSSYNSPLH
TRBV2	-	ASSGGNSPLH
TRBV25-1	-	ASSEYEGSGTLKLF
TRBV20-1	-	SAVRQASNQPQH
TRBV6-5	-	ASSYSARAAYGYT
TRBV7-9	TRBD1	ASSSWTGITEAF
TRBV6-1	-	ASSAPFGVARDYEQY
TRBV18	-	ASSPAQDSPLH
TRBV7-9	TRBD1	ASSTRQGEKLF
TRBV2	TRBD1	ASRTGLTGELF
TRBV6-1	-	ASSEAGEDSPLH
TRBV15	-	ATSLGGTDTQY
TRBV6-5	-	ASSYSISGNYGYT
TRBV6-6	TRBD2	ASSLGEGETQY
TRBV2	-	ASMGVTYEQY
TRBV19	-	AIADPGGNTEAF
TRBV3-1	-	ASSQEGWRRNTEAF
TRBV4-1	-	ASTERSIPEINTGELF
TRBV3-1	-	ASSQDPRGANIHEQF
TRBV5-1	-	ASSPPGNYGYT
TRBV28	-	ASSPEVQETQY
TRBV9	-	ASSVDAGNQPQH
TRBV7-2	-	ASTLGPSDTQY
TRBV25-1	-	ASSPKRSLNTEAF
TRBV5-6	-	ASSLFGQLYQETQY
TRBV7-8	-	ASSHGTTHQPQH
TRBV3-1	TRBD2	ASSQVGGAYNEQF
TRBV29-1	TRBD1	SADRGYEQY
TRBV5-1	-	ASSFLGEETQY
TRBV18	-	ASSPSGDQPQH
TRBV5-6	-	ASSHVWDGDTEAF
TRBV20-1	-	SARDQRGSLNTEAF
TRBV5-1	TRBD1	ASSSEQGAGSPLH
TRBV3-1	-	ASSLTSYRTFYGYT
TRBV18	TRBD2	ASSRGGQAYEQY
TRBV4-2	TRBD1	ASSQDWGQGYGYT
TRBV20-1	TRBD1	SGTTGLVYEQY
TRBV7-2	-	ASSSRHSGELF
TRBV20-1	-	SANPGGATNEKLF
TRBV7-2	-	ASSLARGSMNTEAF
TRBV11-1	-	ASSPRQQTYEQY
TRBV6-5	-	ASSYSQANYEQY
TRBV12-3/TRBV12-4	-	ASSRSRGRYT